This TCR beta chain was identified during a study of OX40 agonist ivuxolimab in advanced cancers. TCRdb keeps only in-frame clones here, not all; method: immunoSEQ multiplex PCR. The table shows some 54,000 clones, with about 80% occurring only once. Concerning this clone: In the same sample, other DNA sequences code for this CDR3.

Germline trimming cut 3 bases from V and 4 bases from J; bases unmatched to any gene: 10. This CDR3 has 16 amino acids. Germline CDR1 reads SGHRS; CDR2 reads YFSETQ. Sequencing used CD4+ or CD8+ T cells sorted from blood, obtained in a trial of the OX40 agonist ivuxolimab. The receptor was isolated from an adult with an advanced solid tumor such as melanoma, head and neck, liver or kidney cancer. This rearrangement joins TRBV5-1 to TRBJ2-3, with 8 bases identical to TRBD1. The CDR3 DNA sequence: TGCGCCAGCAGCTCCGCAGGGGGCTTGGCCGCAGATACGCAGTATTTT. Its translation is CASSSAGGLAADTQYF.